These 23 T cell receptor beta chains share one sample of origin, sequenced in a study of blood T cell repertoires in COVID-19. The table came from immunoSEQ multiplex PCR; TCRdb's copy has only in-frame clones and leaves some out. The sample has 180,000 or so clones, approximately 85% seen once. The sample consisted of peripheral blood. Source of these receptors: a woman over 75 with acute or convalescent COVID-19.

This clone is a singleton in its sample. This rearrangement joins TRBV18 to TRBJ1-1; 7 nucleotides agree with TRBD1. This CDR3 is built from 16 residues. Germline-derived CDR1 and CDR2 are KGHSH and LQKENI. V lost 1 base and J lost 0; bases outside the gene matches: 5. The CDR3 DNA follows: TGTGCCAGCTCACCACTTTCGGGACAGATGAACACTGAAGCTTTCTTT. Amino acids: CASSPLSGQMNTEAFF.

The rearrangement joins TRBV7-2 to TRBJ1-2; 8 bases fit TRBD1. V trimming: 0 bases; J trimming: 7 bases; junction bases outside the gene matches: 4. The CDR3 is 14 amino acids. The germline CDR1 and CDR2 sequences are SGHTA and FQGNSA. CDR3 DNA sequence: TGTGCCAGCAGCTTAGCCCGGGACAGGACTGGCTACACCTTC. Translating it yields CASSLARDRTGYTF. Full variable domain (remainder filled in from reference TRBV7-2 and TRBJ1-2): GAGVSQSPSNKVTEKGKDVELRCDPISGHTALYWYRQSLGQGLEFLIYFQGNSAPDKSGLPSDRFSAERTGGSVSTLTIQRTQQEDSAVYLCASSLARDRTGYTFGSGTRLTVV.

Regarding this clone: At the DNA level, this CDR3 is encoded by other sequences in the same sample as well. The V call is TRBV5-4, the J call TRBJ1-1, with 8 bases that match TRBD1. The CDR3 is 12 amino acids. The junction had 0 bases not matched to a gene; V was cut back by 0 bases and J by 8 bases. Germline CDR1 reads SGHNT; CDR2 reads YYREEE (reference sequence). CDR3 in amino acids: CASSLDRGEAFF. The CDR3 nucleotides are TGTGCCAGCAGCTTGGACAGGGGGGAAGCTTTCTTT. Filled out from reference TRBV5-4 and TRBJ1-1, the complete variable domain reads ETGVTQSPTHLIKTRGQQVTLRCSSQSGHNTVSWYQQALGQGPQFIFQYYREEENGRGNFPPRFSGLQFPNYSSELNVNALELDDSALYLCASSLDRGEAFFGQGTRLTVV.

V gene TRBV5-6 combines with J gene TRBJ1-2; a weak D match, TRBD1 (5 bases). Germline loops: CDR1 SGHDT, CDR2 YYEEEE. The V gene lost 0 bases and the J gene lost 7 bases, with 10 bases spanning the gap. The CDR3 sequence is 13 residues long. The CDR3 sequence is CASSLARGSGYTF. The CDR3, as DNA: TGTGCCAGCAGCTTGGCCCGGGGGTCTGGCTACACCTTC.

The V gene is TRBV7-2, the J gene TRBJ2-1, with 9 bases fitting TRBD1. Germline V CDR1 and CDR2: SGHTA, FQGNSA. This CDR3 is built from 17 residues. Losses at the gene ends were 1 base for V and 0 bases for J; bases not matched to a gene: 4. The CDR3 sequence: CASSLVSTGGSYNEQFF. CDR3 nucleotide sequence: TGTGCCAGCAGCTTAGTTTCGACAGGGGGCTCCTACAATGAGCAGTTCTTC.

The chain is built from TRBV6-5 and TRBJ2-5; D ambiguous. The CDR3 is made up of 12 amino acids. CDR1 is MNHEY, CDR2 SVGAGI, per germline. Trimming took off 6 bases at V and 3 bases at J, with 8 bases between the two ends. For the CDR3, the DNA is TGTGCCAGCAGGCAGGTGGAAGAGACCCAGTACTTC. Protein product: CASRQVEETQYF.

The chain carries TRBV19 and TRBJ1-1, with D tentatively TRBD1 (6 bases). Trimming left V 6 bases short and J 10 bases short, with 15 bases between. This CDR3 contains 12 residues. Germline V gene lookup returns CDR1 LNHDA and CDR2 SQIVND (reference sequence). The CDR3 DNA is TGTGCCAGTAGCGGGGACACCGTAGGAGCTTTCTTT. This translates into CASSGDTVGAFF.

The chain couples TRBV19 to TRBJ1-2; D remains ambiguous. V was cut by 3 bases and J by 3 bases, with 11 bases left in between. The CDR3 is 14 amino acids. Per germline, CDR1 LNHDA and CDR2 SQIVND (reference sequence). Here the CDR3 reads CASSIYSRYYGYTF. As DNA, the CDR3 is TGTGCCAGTAGTATCTACAGCCGATACTATGGCTACACCTTC.

This sequence joins TRBV5-1 and TRBJ2-5; TRBD2 matches 7 bases. The J segment lost 5 bases and the V segment lost 0 bases, leaving 13 bases of the junction unmatched. This CDR3 spans 17 amino acids. Germline values: CDR1 SGHRS, CDR2 YFSETQ. The CDR3, as DNA: TGCGCCAGCAGCTTGGCCCTCGCGGGCAAAGCGGGGGAGACCCAGTACTTC. Its translation is CASSLALAGKAGETQYF.

The table lists this clone with a count of one. V gene TRBV7-9 combines with J gene TRBJ1-1, with D possibly TRBD1 on 5 matching bases. CDR1 and CDR2 from the germline V gene are SEHNR and FQNEAQ (reference sequence). The CDR3 totals 13 residues. V lost 5 bases and J lost 5, with 12 bases in between. DNA for the CDR3: TGTGCCAGCAGCCCCGGGGGGAGGACTGAAGCTTTCTTT. As protein: CASSPGGRTEAFF.

This clone has only one observation. V and J are TRBV9 and TRBJ1-1, with no clear D. This CDR3 is built from 15 residues. V gave up 0 bases and J gave up 11 bases, with 20 bases separating them. In germline, CDR1 is SGDLS, CDR2 YYNGEE. The CDR3 spells CASSVVALEAEEAFF. The CDR3, as DNA: TGTGCCAGCAGCGTAGTCGCCCTTGAGGCGGAAGAGGCTTTCTTT.

CDR3: CASSLAGQGAHEQYF. As DNA, the CDR3 is TGCGCCAGCAGCTTGGCCGGACAGGGGGCCCACGAGCAGTACTTC. The V gene is TRBV5-1, the J gene TRBJ2-7; 11 positions match TRBD1. J was trimmed by 5 bases and V by 0 bases; bases with no gene match: 4. The germline V gene encodes CDR1 SGHRS and CDR2 YFSETQ. The CDR3 loop spans 15 amino acids.

The V call is TRBV5-1, the J call TRBJ2-7; 9 bases match TRBD1. The CDR3 is made up of 15 amino acids. V dropped 4 bases and J dropped 7; count of bases not matched to a gene: 12. Germline V gives CDR1 SGHRS, CDR2 YFSETQ. CDR3 amino acids: CASSPTGQGIGEQYF. The CDR3 DNA reads TGCGCCAGCAGCCCTACTGGACAGGGGATAGGTGAGCAGTACTTC.

V gene TRBV27 combines with J gene TRBJ1-5; D is unresolved. V lost 5 bases, J lost 3 bases, and 11 bases lay in between. The CDR3 is 14 amino acids. The V gene's germline CDR1 is MNHEY and CDR2 SMNVEV (reference sequence). In nucleotides, the CDR3 is TGTGCCAGCAGTCCCAGTCTTCCCAATCAGCCCCAGCATTTT. Its translation is CASSPSLPNQPQHF.

This clone was recorded once. The rearrangement uses TRBV10-3 and TRBJ1-1, with TRBD1 identical over 9 bases. CDR3 length: 18 residues. Looked up from germline, CDR1 is ENHRY and CDR2 is SYGVKD. With 2 bases clipped from V and 1 base from J, the junction kept 11 bases outside the gene matches. The CDR3 sequence: CAISEPSLNRGRNTEAFF. As DNA, the CDR3 is TGTGCCATCAGTGAGCCATCCTTAAACAGGGGGCGGAACACTGAAGCTTTCTTT.

This chain joins TRBV6-5 and TRBJ1-3; possible D gene TRBD1, 6 bases. CDR1 is MNHEY and CDR2 is SVGAGI in the germline V gene. Trimming took off 6 bases at V and 4 bases at J, with 13 bases between the two ends. The CDR3 sequence is 14 residues long. The CDR3 is CASSGQRYGNTIYF. Written as DNA, the CDR3 is TGTGCCAGCAGCGGACAGCGGTACGGAAACACCATATATTTT.

The CDR3 sequence is CASRQTGARGKLFF. CDR3 in DNA: TGTGCCAGCAGACAGACAGGGGCGAGGGGAAAACTGTTTTTT. The chain employs TRBV3-1 (or the pseudogene TRBV3-2) and TRBJ1-4; 8 bases agree with TRBD1. The V gene end was trimmed by 6 bases and the J gene end by 10 bases; junction bases not matched to a gene: 10. This CDR3 is 14 amino acids long. Germline CDR1 reads LGHDT; CDR2 reads YNNKEL (reference sequence).

This rearrangement joins TRBV12-3 or TRBV12-4 to TRBJ2-7, with no clear D. This CDR3 has 13 residues. The V end was cut by 2 bases, the J end by 3 bases, with 8 bases between. CDR3 region: CASSLSAGYEQYF. Written as DNA, the CDR3 is TGTGCCAGCAGTTTATCCGCAGGCTACGAGCAGTACTTC.

The gene calls are TRBV7-9 and TRBJ1-3; D not resolved. Germline loops: CDR1 SEHNR, CDR2 FQNEAQ (reference sequence). The CDR3 length is 13 residues. V lost 4 bases and J 4 bases, leaving 8 bases between the germline ends. The CDR3 sequence is CASSWAVGNTIYF. The CDR3, as DNA: TGTGCCAGCAGCTGGGCAGTGGGAAACACCATATATTTT.

The V call is TRBV15, the J call TRBJ1-1, with D possibly TRBD1 on 5 matching bases. V lost 0 bases to trimming and J lost 7 bases, with 15 bases between them. CDR1 is LNHNV, CDR2 YYDKDF, per germline (reference sequence). The CDR3 loop spans 15 amino acids. Here the CDR3 reads CATSRDHQGYSEAFF. The DNA of the CDR3 is TGTGCCACCAGCAGAGATCATCAGGGTTATAGTGAAGCTTTCTTT.

The rearrangement uses TRBV29-1 and TRBJ2-6; D not certain. There are 15 residues in the CDR3. The germline V and J ends were trimmed by 3 bases and 0 bases, with 9 bases remaining between them. Looked up from germline, CDR1 is SQVTM and CDR2 is ANQGSEA. The CDR3 nucleotides read TGCAGCGTTGAGTGGGCAAACTCTGGGGCCAACGTCCTGACTTTC. Its protein product is CSVEWANSGANVLTF. The full variable domain, rest sourced from reference TRBV29-1 and TRBJ2-6, is SAVISQKPSRDICQRGTSLTIQCQVDSQVTMMFWYRQQPGQSLTLIATANQGSEATYESGFVIDKFPISRPNLTFSTLTVSNMSPEDSSIYLCSVEWANSGANVLTFGAGSRLTVL.

The chain uses TRBV11-2 and TRBJ2-1; D perhaps matches TRBD2 (6 bases). The CDR3 runs to 12 residues. V was shortened by 5 bases and J by 9 bases, with 11 bases between the two germline ends. The germline gives CDR1 SGHAT, CDR2 FQNNGV. CDR3 in DNA: TGTGCCAGCAGCCGGGGACTTGGTGAGCAGTTCTTC. This codes for CASSRGLGEQFF.

The V call is TRBV5-1, the J call TRBJ2-7; D may be TRBD1 (6 bases). The germline V gene encodes CDR1 SGHRS and CDR2 YFSETQ. V lost 0 bases and J 0 bases, leaving 10 bases between the germline ends. This CDR3 comprises 15 residues. CDR3 DNA sequence: TGCGCCAGCAGCTTGGACGGACAGATCTCCTACGAGCAGTACTTC. As protein: CASSLDGQISYEQYF.